This TCR beta chain was obtained from a study of neurological immune-mediated disorders. TCRdb re-derived calls from the 5' RACE reads in MiXCR, one entry per CDR3 protein. The table includes about 71,000 distinct CDR3 sequences, 3% to 4% detected once. About this clonotype itself: A read error may explain this, as a much larger clone is one base away.

V lost 6 bases to trimming and J lost 5 bases, with 13 bases between them. The CDR3 has 13 residues. Sequenced: PBMCs. The TCR sequence derives from a man aged 35-49 years with multiple sclerosis. The chain employs TRBV12-3 or TRBV12-4 and TRBJ1-1; no definite D call. DNA for the CDR3: TGTGCCAGCAGGTCGAAGGAACAAACTGAAGCTTTCTTT. Translating it yields CASRSKEQTEAFF.